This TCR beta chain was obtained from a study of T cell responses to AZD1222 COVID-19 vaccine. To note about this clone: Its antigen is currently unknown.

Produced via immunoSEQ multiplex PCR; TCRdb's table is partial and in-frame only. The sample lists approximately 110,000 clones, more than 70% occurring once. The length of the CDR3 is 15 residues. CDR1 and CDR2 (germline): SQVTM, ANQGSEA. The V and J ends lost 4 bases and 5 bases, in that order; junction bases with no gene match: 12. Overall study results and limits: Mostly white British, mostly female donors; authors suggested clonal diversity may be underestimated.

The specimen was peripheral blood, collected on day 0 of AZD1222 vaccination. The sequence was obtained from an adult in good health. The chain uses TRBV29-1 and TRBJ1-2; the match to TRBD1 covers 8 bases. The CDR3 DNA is TGCAGCGTTGGCGTGGGTCAGGGGGCGCGATATGGCTACACCTTC. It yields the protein CSVGVGQGARYGYTF.